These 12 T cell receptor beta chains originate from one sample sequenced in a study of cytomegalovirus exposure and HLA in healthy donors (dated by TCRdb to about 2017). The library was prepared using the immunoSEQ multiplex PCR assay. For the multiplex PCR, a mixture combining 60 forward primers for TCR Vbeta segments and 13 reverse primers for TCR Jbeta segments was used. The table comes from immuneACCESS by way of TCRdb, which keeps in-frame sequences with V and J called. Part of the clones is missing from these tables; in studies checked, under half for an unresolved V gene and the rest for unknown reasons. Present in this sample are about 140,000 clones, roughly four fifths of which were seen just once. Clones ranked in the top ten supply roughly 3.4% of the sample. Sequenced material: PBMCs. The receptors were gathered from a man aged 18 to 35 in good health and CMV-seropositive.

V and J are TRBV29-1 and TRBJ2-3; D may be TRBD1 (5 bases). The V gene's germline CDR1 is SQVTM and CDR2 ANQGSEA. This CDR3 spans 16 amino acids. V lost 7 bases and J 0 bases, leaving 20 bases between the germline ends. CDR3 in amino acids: CSAQGSRGVSTDTQYF. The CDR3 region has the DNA TGCAGCGCTCAGGGATCACGAGGCGTAAGCACAGATACGCAGTATTTT.

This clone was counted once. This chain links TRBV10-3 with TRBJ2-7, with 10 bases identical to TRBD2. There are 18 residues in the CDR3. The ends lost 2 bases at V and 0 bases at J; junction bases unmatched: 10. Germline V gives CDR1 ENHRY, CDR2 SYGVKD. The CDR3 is CAISEKVVRTSGSYEQYF. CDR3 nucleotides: TGTGCCATCAGTGAGAAGGTAGTCCGGACTAGCGGCTCCTACGAGCAGTACTTC.

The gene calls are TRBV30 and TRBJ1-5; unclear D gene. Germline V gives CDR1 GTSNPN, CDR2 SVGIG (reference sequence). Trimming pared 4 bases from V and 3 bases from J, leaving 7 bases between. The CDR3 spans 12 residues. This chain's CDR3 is CAWNINNQPQHF. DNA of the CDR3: TGTGCCTGGAACATCAACAATCAGCCCCAGCATTTT.

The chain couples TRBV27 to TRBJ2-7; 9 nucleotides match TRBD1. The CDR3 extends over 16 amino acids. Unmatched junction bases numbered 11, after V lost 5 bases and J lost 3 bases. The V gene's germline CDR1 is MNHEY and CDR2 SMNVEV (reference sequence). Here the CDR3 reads CASSPDPGQGFYEQYF. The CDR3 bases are TGTGCCAGCAGTCCAGATCCGGGACAGGGTTTCTACGAGCAGTACTTC.

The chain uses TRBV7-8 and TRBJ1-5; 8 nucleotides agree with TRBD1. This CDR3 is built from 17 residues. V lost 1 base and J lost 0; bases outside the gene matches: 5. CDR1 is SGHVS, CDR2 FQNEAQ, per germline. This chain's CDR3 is CASSLGQGYYSNQPQHF. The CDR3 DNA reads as TGTGCCAGCAGCTTAGGACAGGGGTATTATAGCAATCAGCCCCAGCATTTT.

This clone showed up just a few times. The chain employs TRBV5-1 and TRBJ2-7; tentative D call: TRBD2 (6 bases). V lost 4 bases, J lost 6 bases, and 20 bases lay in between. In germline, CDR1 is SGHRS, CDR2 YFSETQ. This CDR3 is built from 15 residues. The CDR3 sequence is CASSQEGLYYGEQYF. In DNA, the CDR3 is TGCGCCAGCAGCCAGGAGGGCCTTTATTATGGCGAGCAGTACTTC.

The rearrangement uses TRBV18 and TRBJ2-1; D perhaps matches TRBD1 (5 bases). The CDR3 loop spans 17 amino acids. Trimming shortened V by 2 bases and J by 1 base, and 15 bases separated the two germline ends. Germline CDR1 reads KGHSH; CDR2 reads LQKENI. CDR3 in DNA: TGTGCCAGCTCACCAATAAGGTGGGGCCAATCCTACAATGAGCAGTTCTTC. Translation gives CASSPIRWGQSYNEQFF.

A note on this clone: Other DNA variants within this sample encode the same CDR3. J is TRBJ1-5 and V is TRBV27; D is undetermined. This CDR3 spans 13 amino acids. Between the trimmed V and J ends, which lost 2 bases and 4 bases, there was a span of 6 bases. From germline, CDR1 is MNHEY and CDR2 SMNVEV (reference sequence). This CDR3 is CASSLRGNQPQHF. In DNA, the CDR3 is TGTGCCAGCAGTTTACGCGGGAATCAGCCCCAGCATTTT.

The CDR3 DNA reads as TGTGCCAGCAGCCAAGATCGAGGGAATGAGCAGTTCTTC. Protein product: CASSQDRGNEQFF. The rearrangement joins TRBV14 to TRBJ2-1; TRBD2 is a possible D gene (5 bases). From germline, CDR1 is SGHDN and CDR2 FVKESK. There are 13 residues in the CDR3. V dropped 0 bases and J dropped 7 bases, with 7 bases sitting between them.

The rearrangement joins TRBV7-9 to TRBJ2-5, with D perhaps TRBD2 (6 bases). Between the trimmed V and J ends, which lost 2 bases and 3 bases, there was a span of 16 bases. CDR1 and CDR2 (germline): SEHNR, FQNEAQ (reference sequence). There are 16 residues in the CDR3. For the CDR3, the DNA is TGTGCCAGCAGCTTATGGAGGGTGTTTGGGGAAGAGACCCAGTACTTC. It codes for CASSLWRVFGEETQYF. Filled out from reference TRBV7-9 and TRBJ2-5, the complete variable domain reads DTGVSQNPRHKITKRGQNVTFRCDPISEHNRLYWYRQTLGQGPEFLTYFQNEAQLEKSRLLSDRFSAERPKGSFSTLEIQRTEQGDSAMYLCASSLWRVFGEETQYFGPGTRLLVL.

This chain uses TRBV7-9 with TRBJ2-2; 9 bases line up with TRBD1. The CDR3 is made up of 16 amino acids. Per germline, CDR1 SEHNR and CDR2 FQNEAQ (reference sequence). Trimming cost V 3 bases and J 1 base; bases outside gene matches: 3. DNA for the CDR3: TGTGCCAGCAGCTTGGGACAGGGCAGGAACACCGGGGAGCTGTTTTTT. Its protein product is CASSLGQGRNTGELFF.

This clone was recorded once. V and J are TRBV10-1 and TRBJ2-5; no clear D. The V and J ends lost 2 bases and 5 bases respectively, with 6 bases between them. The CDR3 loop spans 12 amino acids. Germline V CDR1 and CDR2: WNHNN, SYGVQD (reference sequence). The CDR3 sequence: CASSENLETQYF. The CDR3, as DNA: TGCGCCAGCAGTGAGAACTTGGAGACCCAGTACTTC.